The next 17 T cell receptor beta chains were all read from a single sample in a study of T cells in Graves' hyperthyroidism and ophthalmopathy. Researchers took RNA transcripts and amplified the TCR beta CDR3 regions from them. A first-round RT-PCR of the TCR CDR3 used the HTBI primer set. MiXCR was run by TCRdb on the multiplex PCR reads, yielding one entry per CDR3 protein. The data contain approximately 330,000 distinct CDR3 sequences, around a sixth of them singletons. Specimen: blood. The receptors were sampled from a woman aged 50 to 60 with Graves' hyperthyroidism.

A few counts support this clonotype. The gene calls are TRBV19 and TRBJ2-1; 11 bases align to TRBD1. In germline, CDR1 is LNHDA, CDR2 SQIVND (reference sequence). This CDR3 region has 14 residues. V was pared by 6 bases and J by 7 bases, with 5 bases of the junction left unmatched. The CDR3 region is CASSGTGGTNEQFF. CDR3 DNA: TGTGCCAGTAGCGGGACAGGGGGGACTAATGAGCAGTTCTTC.

This clonotype was seen repeatedly, ten times or more. This rearrangement joins TRBV10-3 to TRBJ1-2; D gene uncertain. Trimming pared 4 bases from V and 6 bases from J, leaving 12 bases between. Germline loops: CDR1 ENHRY, CDR2 SYGVKD. The CDR3 contains 13 residues. The CDR3 bases are TGTGCCATCAGTGCCCAGATCCCCGATGGCTACACCTTC. Translating it yields CAISAQIPDGYTF.

This clonotype occurred many times. The J gene is TRBJ2-3, the V gene TRBV29-1; D is uncertain. The CDR3 is 12 amino acids. V dropped 6 bases and J dropped 5 bases, with 12 bases sitting between them. Germline V gene sequence: CDR1 SQVTM, CDR2 ANQGSEA. CDR3: CSVPTRGDTQYF. The CDR3 DNA follows: TGCAGCGTCCCCACCCGAGGAGATACGCAGTATTTT.

This clonotype was counted at least ten times. The chain recombines TRBV7-9 with TRBJ1-1; the D is unclear. V dropped 5 bases and J dropped 1 base, with 5 bases sitting between them. The CDR3 totals 12 residues. Germline values: CDR1 SEHNR, CDR2 FQNEAQ (reference sequence). The chain's CDR3 is CASSRANTEAFF. DNA for the CDR3: TGTGCCAGCAGCAGGGCGAACACTGAAGCTTTCTTT.

This clonotype was counted at least ten times. V and J are TRBV30 and TRBJ2-3; D ambiguous. The CDR3 is 13 residues long. The V end was cut by 2 bases, the J end by 0 bases, with 6 bases between. Germline loops: CDR1 GTSNPN, CDR2 SVGIG (reference sequence). CDR3 sequence (DNA): TGTGCCTGGAGTCCGACTAGCACAGATACGCAGTATTTT. Amino acid sequence: CAWSPTSTDTQYF.

A few counts support this clonotype. The genes are TRBV20-1 and TRBJ2-1; TRBD2 matches 13 bases. This CDR3 has 17 amino acids. Per germline, CDR1 DFQATT and CDR2 SNEGSKA (reference sequence). Germline trimming cut 0 bases from V and 2 bases from J; bases unmatched to any gene: 4. CDR3 sequence: CSARDFTSGGAYNEQFF. The CDR3 DNA is TGCAGTGCTAGAGATTTTACTAGCGGGGGGGCCTACAATGAGCAGTTCTTC.

V is TRBV5-6 and J is TRBJ1-2, with 9 bases identical to TRBD1. V lost 9 bases to trimming and J lost 0 bases; unmatched junction nucleotides: 9. CDR1 is SGHDT and CDR2 is YYEEEE in the germline V gene. The CDR3 spans 15 residues. The CDR3 here is CATQTGGPSNYGYTF. CDR3 coding DNA: TGTGCCACCCAGACAGGGGGGCCGTCTAACTATGGCTACACCTTC.

Comment on this clonotype: This may arise from a read error, as a much more abundant clone is one base away. V usage is TRBV20-1 and J usage is TRBJ1-6; D gene ambiguous. The CDR3 runs to 12 residues. From germline, CDR1 is DFQATT and CDR2 SNEGSKA (reference sequence). The CDR3 loop is CSGGLANSPLYF. In nucleotides, the CDR3 is TGCAGTGGTGGACTCGCTAATTCACCCCTCTACTTT.

This chain links TRBV2 with TRBJ2-1, with D hard to call. Per the germline V gene, CDR1 is SNHLY and CDR2 is FYNNEI. V was pared by 5 bases and J by 14 bases, with 16 bases between. This CDR3 has 12 amino acids. CDR3 sequence reads: CASSPGTPGEFF. CDR3 in DNA: TGTGCCAGCAGTCCTGGCACCCCTGGGGAGTTCTTC.

The table lists this clonotype with many counts. This chain joins TRBV28 and TRBJ1-1; D call uncertain. The CDR3 covers 17 residues. Trimming removed 1 base from V and 3 bases from J, with 18 bases in between. Per germline, CDR1 MDHEN and CDR2 SYDVKM. CDR3 bases: TGTGCCAGCAGTTTATTCCCCCATCCGGTGAGGGACACTGAAGCTTTCTTT. It codes for CASSLFPHPVRDTEAFF.

In its sample, this clonotype was seen a few times. The chain couples TRBV5-1 to TRBJ2-1, with 10 bases matching TRBD2. V lost 4 bases to trimming and J lost 7 bases; unmatched junction nucleotides: 14. The CDR3 contains 17 residues. Germline assignment: CDR1 SGHRS and CDR2 YFSETQ. Here the CDR3 reads CASSTRRLAGGRNEQFF. DNA of the CDR3: TGCGCCAGCAGCACCCGACGACTAGCGGGTGGTAGGAATGAGCAGTTCTTC. The variable domain in full, with the rest retrieved from reference TRBV5-1 and TRBJ2-1, is KAGVTQTPRYLIKTRGQQVTLSCSPISGHRSVSWYQQTPGQGLQFLFEYFSETQRNKGNFPGRFSGRQFSNSRSEMNVSTLELGDSALYLCASSTRRLAGGRNEQFFGPGTRLTVL.

This clonotype occurred many times. For the CDR3, the DNA is TGTGCCAGCAACGTAGCGGGGGCCCACAATGAGCAGTTCTTC. It is translated as CASNVAGAHNEQFF. This rearrangement joins TRBV2 to TRBJ2-1; 9 nucleotides align to TRBD2. The CDR3 runs 14 residues. Germline CDR1 SNHLY, CDR2 FYNNEI. The V segment lost 7 bases and the J segment 5 bases; nucleotides outside the gene matches: 6.

This clonotype was counted many times. V gene TRBV7-3 combines with J gene TRBJ2-1, with 10 bases lining up with TRBD2. The CDR3 sequence is 15 residues long. V lost 4 bases to trimming and J lost 9 bases; unmatched junction nucleotides: 9. Per germline, CDR1 SGHTA and CDR2 FQGTGA. This CDR3 is CASSSAGGGGSEQFF. CDR3 DNA: TGTGCCAGCAGCTCAGCGGGAGGGGGGGGGAGTGAGCAGTTCTTC.

This clonotype was recorded a few times. The chain joins TRBV11-2 to TRBJ2-1; D gene unclear. The germline CDR1 and CDR2 sequences are SGHAT and FQNNGV. The CDR3 consists of 14 residues. V lost 4 bases and J 4 bases, leaving 11 bases between the germline ends. The CDR3: CASSYSTLYNEQFF. The CDR3 bases are TGTGCCAGCAGCTATTCGACTCTTTACAATGAGCAGTTCTTC.

This clonotype was seen more than once but under ten times. This chain joins TRBV20-1 and TRBJ2-1; TRBD2 matches 10 bases. Trimming removed 5 bases from V and 5 bases from J; junction bases left unmatched: 9. Germline values: CDR1 DFQATT, CDR2 SNEGSKA (reference sequence). The length of the CDR3 is 15 residues. The CDR3 is CSASSLAGRHNEQFF. Here the CDR3 DNA reads TGCAGTGCTTCATCACTAGCGGGACGCCACAATGAGCAGTTCTTC.

The rearrangement joins TRBV6-1 to TRBJ1-3; D not certain. Germline V CDR1 and CDR2: MNHNS, SASEGT. V lost 3 bases and J lost 4, with 10 bases in between. The CDR3 runs 14 residues. The DNA for the CDR3 is TGTGCCAGCAGTGAGGGCCTCGGAGGAAACACCATATATTTT. It translates to CASSEGLGGNTIYF.

The genes are TRBV5-1 and TRBJ2-5; 9 bases fit TRBD1. The V and J ends lost 0 bases and 5 bases, in that order; junction bases with no gene match: 5. The CDR3 runs 15 residues. CDR1 and CDR2 (germline): SGHRS, YFSETQ. The CDR3 region has the DNA TGCGCCAGCAGCTTGGAACAGGGGGCTTGGGAGACCCAGTACTTC. Protein product: CASSLEQGAWETQYF.